This is a list of T cell receptor beta chains from one sample in a study of blood T cells in healthy people across ages. Using its own MiXCR run on the 5' RACE reads, TCRdb lists one record per CDR3 protein. The sample gives approximately 780,000 distinct CDR3 sequences, around 24% of which show up once; 3% is in the top ten. A further study also used this sample, focusing on T cells of mothers and their children.

Sequences were obtained from blood. The origin of the receptors is a boy between 10 and 17 years old in good health. Each CDR3 is given with its conserved first and last residue. D genes are given only for firm matches. Size tells how often a clone was seen (once, few, many) or the class of an expanded clone, and some rows leave it out.

few,TRBD2,TRBV5-1,TRBJ2-1,TGCGCCAGCAGCCCCTGGACTAGCGGGGCCGACAATGAGCAGTTCTTC,CASSPWTSGADNEQFF
few,.,TRBV5-1,TRBJ1-2,TGCGCCAGCAGGGGGGAGAGCTACTATGGCTACACCTTC,CASRGESYYGYTF
.,TRBD1,TRBV12-3/TRBV12-4,TRBJ1-2,TGTGCCAGCAGCCCGAGGCCGACAGGGGCTGGCTACACCTTC,CASSPRPTGAGYTF
.,.,TRBV7-2,TRBJ1-4,TGTGCCAGCAGCATTCGTTGGGGGCCCCCTAATGAAAAACTGTTTTTT,CASSIRWGPPNEKLFF
few,.,TRBV21-1,TRBJ2-5,TGTGCCAGCAGCAAAGCGCGACAGGGAGTGGGAGAGACCCAGTACTTC,CASSKARQGVGETQYF
few,.,TRBV28,TRBJ1-4,TGTGCCAGCAGTTTAGGGCTAGGGGGGGTAGGCGGAAAACTGTTTTTT,CASSLGLGGVGGKLFF
few,.,TRBV9,TRBJ2-7,TGTGCCAGCAGCGTAGGGCAGGCAAACTACGAGCAGTACTTC,CASSVGQANYEQYF
.,.,TRBV12-3/TRBV12-4,TRBJ2-5,TGTGCCAGCAGACCCCGGATAGGGGAAGAGACCCAGTACTTC,CASRPRIGEETQYF
.,.,TRBV27,TRBJ1-4,TGTGCCAGCAGTTCGAAGCAAACAGGGAAAGAAAAACTGTTTTTT,CASSSKQTGKEKLFF
once,TRBD2,TRBV7-3,TRBJ2-5,TGTGCCAGCAGTGCGGGGGGATTTCAACAAGAGACCCAGTACTTC,CASSAGGFQQETQYF
.,TRBD2,TRBV7-2,TRBJ2-3,TGTGCCAGCAGTTCGGGGGGGGAGGCCGGCACAGATACGCAGTATTTT,CASSSGGEAGTDTQYF
few,.,TRBV5-1,TRBJ2-5,TGCGCCAGCAGCTTTCTGGGCAGGTCCGGGGAGACCCAGTACTTC,CASSFLGRSGETQYF
.,TRBD1,TRBV27,TRBJ2-2,TGTGCCAGCAGTCCCCAGGGGGTGGACACCGGGGAGCTGTTTTTT,CASSPQGVDTGELFF
.,.,TRBV10-1,TRBJ2-3,TGCGCCAGCAGTGAGTCCGGCAGGGGCCGCACAGATACGCAGTATTTT,CASSESGRGRTDTQYF
few,TRBD2,TRBV20-1,TRBJ2-5,TGCAGTGCTGGTCCTTGGACTAGCGGGGGGCCAGAGACCCAGTACTTC,CSAGPWTSGGPETQYF
few,.,TRBV12-3/TRBV12-4,TRBJ1-2,TGTGCCAGCAGTATCTCGGACAGCAACTATGGCTACACCTTC,CASSISDSNYGYTF
.,.,TRBV12-3/TRBV12-4,TRBJ1-4,TGTGCCAGCAGGAGGGACACCTACTATGAAAAACTGTTTTTT,CASRRDTYYEKLFF
.,.,TRBV20-1,TRBJ1-4,TGCAGTGCTAGAGTAACAGCCACAACTAATGAAAAACTGTTTTTT,CSARVTATTNEKLFF
few,.,TRBV6-1,TRBJ2-5,TGTGCCAGCAGTGAAGGGGCTAGCGCTTTAGGGACCCAGTACTTC,CASSEGASALGTQYF
.,.,TRBV5-1,TRBJ2-7,TGCGCCAGCAGCTTACCCGATCTCCCGGACGAGCAGTACTTC,CASSLPDLPDEQYF
few,.,TRBV19,TRBJ1-3,TGTGCCAGCCGGGAGCTTTTTCCCCTTCGAAACACCATATATTTT,CASRELFPLRNTIYF
.,.,TRBV7-2,TRBJ1-4,TGTGCCAGCAGCCCCGGACAGTCTCGATCTGAAAAACTGTTTTTT,CASSPGQSRSEKLFF
.,.,TRBV6-1,TRBJ1-5,TGTGCCGGCGGACGAGGCGAATATAGCAATCGGCCCCAGCATTTT,CAGGRGEYSNRPQHF
.,.,TRBV29-1,TRBJ1-2,TGCAGCGCCGGCGATGGGGACTATGGCTACACCTTC,CSAGDGDYGYTF
.,.,TRBV6-1,TRBJ1-2,TGTGCCAGCAGTGGTGGGACTGAGAACTATGGCTACACCTTC,CASSGGTENYGYTF
.,.,TRBV25-1,TRBJ2-5,TGTGCCAGCAGTGAGTCGGTCAGGAAGAAGCCCCTGGAAGAGACCCAGTACTTC,CASSESVRKKPLEETQYF
few,TRBD1,TRBV7-3,TRBJ2-7,TGTGCCAGCAGCTTATCTGTGACAGGGCTCTACGAGCAGTACTTC,CASSLSVTGLYEQYF
.,.,TRBV2,TRBJ2-1,TGTGCCAGCATCCGCGCCTATTTGAATGAGCAGTTCTTC,CASIRAYLNEQFF
.,.,TRBV5-1,TRBJ2-1,TGCGCCAGCAGTGGGGTATCCTACAATGAGCAGTTCTTC,CASSGVSYNEQFF
.,.,TRBV5-5,TRBJ1-2,TGTGCCAGCAGCTTGGTACCAGATAACTATGGCTACACCTTC,CASSLVPDNYGYTF
few,.,TRBV20-1,TRBJ2-1,TGCAGTGCTAGAGAGGCACCAACCTACAATGAGCAGTTCTTC,CSAREAPTYNEQFF
.,.,TRBV14,TRBJ1-4,TGTGCCAGCAGCCGGGGCTTGAATGAAAAACTGTTTTTT,CASSRGLNEKLFF
.,.,TRBV6-6,TRBJ2-7,TGTGCCAGCAGTTACTCGGGCGGGGTCGGTCGGTACGAGCAGTACTTC,CASSYSGGVGRYEQYF
.,.,TRBV7-2,TRBJ2-3,TGTGCCAGCAGCTTAGGTTCTACGCGCACAGATACGCAGTATTTT,CASSLGSTRTDTQYF
.,TRBD1,TRBV4-1,TRBJ2-7,TGCGCCAGCAGCCAAGGTGGACAGGGTTCCTACGAGCAGTACTTC,CASSQGGQGSYEQYF
once,.,TRBV29-1,TRBJ2-3,TGCAGCGTTGAAGAGGAGGGGAGCCCAGATACGCAGTATTTT,CSVEEEGSPDTQYF
few,.,TRBV4-1,TRBJ2-5,TGCGCCAGCAGCCAAGATCGGGACATCCAAGAGACCCAGTACTTC,CASSQDRDIQETQYF
few,.,TRBV4-2,TRBJ2-5,TGTGCCAGCAGCCAAGAGTACGGCCAGGAGACCCAGTACTTC,CASSQEYGQETQYF
many,.,TRBV7-2,TRBJ2-5,TGTGCCAGCAGCTACAGGGTCCAAGAGACCCAGTACTTC,CASSYRVQETQYF
.,.,TRBV15,TRBJ2-5,TGTGCCACCAGCAGACCGAACCACAGGGCCCCCCAGGAGACCCAGTACTTC,CATSRPNHRAPQETQYF
.,.,TRBV7-3,TRBJ2-1,TGTGCCAGCAGCTTAGCCGGTAGCGAGCAGTTCTTC,CASSLAGSEQFF
.,TRBD1,TRBV10-3,TRBJ2-5,TGTGCCATCAGTGAGAGGACAGGGTCCTTTACAAGGGAGACCCAGTACTTC,CAISERTGSFTRETQYF
many,.,TRBV6-5,TRBJ1-4,TGTGCCAGCAGTTATAACGGGTTTAATGAAAAACTGTTTTTT,CASSYNGFNEKLFF
few,TRBD2,TRBV6-5,TRBJ2-7,TGTGCCAGCAGTTACGAGGGACTAGCGGGACCCTACGAGCAGTACTTC,CASSYEGLAGPYEQYF
.,TRBD1,TRBV11-2,TRBJ1-2,TGTGCCAGCAGCCCGGGACGGGGACAGCGAACTCATGGCTACACCTTC,CASSPGRGQRTHGYTF
.,TRBD2,TRBV7-9,TRBJ2-5,TGTGCCAGCAGCTCCTCTGGACTAGCGGGGACGCGGACCCAGTACTTC,CASSSSGLAGTRTQYF
.,TRBD2,TRBV10-3,TRBJ2-1,TGTGCCATCAAAGCGGGGGGGCCGTCCAATGAGCAGTTCTTC,CAIKAGGPSNEQFF
few,TRBD2,TRBV10-1,TRBJ2-3,TGCGCCACTAATAGCGGGGGTACAGATACGCAGTATTTT,CATNSGGTDTQYF
few,.,TRBV6-5,TRBJ2-7,TGTGCCAGCAGTTACTCCCCGGGTCCGGCGGGGGAGCAGTACTTC,CASSYSPGPAGEQYF
.,.,TRBV28,TRBJ2-1,TGTGCCAGCAGTTCGTGGTCCACCGACCGCCATGAGCAGTTCTTC,CASSSWSTDRHEQFF
few,.,TRBV5-5,TRBJ1-5,TGTGCCAGCAGCGGGATCCTCAGCAATCAGCCCCAGCATTTT,CASSGILSNQPQHF